This T cell receptor beta chain was found in a study of CD8 T cells in ankylosing spondylitis. Broader study findings: One TCR beta motif, made up of several highly homologous variants, appeared characteristic of ankylosing spondylitis blood.

The V gene end was trimmed by 0 bases and the J gene end by 3 bases; junction bases not matched to a gene: 3. The CDR3 totals 15 residues. CDR1 SGHRS and CDR2 YFSETQ come from the germline V gene. One entry per CDR3 protein results from TCRdb running MiXCR on the 5' RACE reads. The sample lists approximately 500,000 distinct CDR3 sequences, roughly 12% occurring once. On this clonotype itself: The target antigen is unknown.

The chain links TRBV5-1 to TRBJ2-3; TRBD2 agrees at 8 bases. The sequenced sample consisted of blood, either unsorted or a sorted T cell fraction (not recorded which). This clonotype originated in a male donor with ankylosing spondylitis. In DNA, the CDR3 is TGCGCCAGCAGCTTGGATAGCGGGATAACAGATACGCAGTATTTT. It specifies CASSLDSGITDTQYF.